A selection of T cell receptor beta chains follows, all from one sample in a study of regulatory T cells in long-lasting Graves disease. One entry per CDR3 protein, called by TCRdb with MiXCR from the multiplex PCR reads. The table has approximately 540,000 distinct CDR3 sequences, about 12% seen once. These data also featured in a second study, about T cells in Graves' hyperthyroidism and ophthalmopathy.

The starting material was peripheral blood mononuclear cells (PBMCs), obtained at new diagnosis, from a patient treated with antithyroid drugs. All receptors come from a woman in her 30s with Graves disease. CDR3s include the opening cysteine and the closing phenylalanine or tryptophan. The order of the fields is CDR3 DNA, CDR3 protein, clone size, D gene, J gene, CDR3 length, V gene. The D gene is left open where the match is weak. Clone size, where shown, is once, few, many, or a class for clones that have expanded.

cdr3_nt: TGTGCCAGCTCACTCGGGGACTACGAGCAGTACTTC; cdr3_aa: CASSLGDYEQYF; clone_size: many; d_call: -; j_call: TRBJ2-7; cdr3_length: 12; v_call: TRBV18
cdr3_nt: TGTGCCAGCAGCTTAAGAGCGGGAGGGCCCCAAAACATTCAGTACTTC; cdr3_aa: CASSLRAGGPQNIQYF; clone_size: -; d_call: TRBD2; j_call: TRBJ2-4; cdr3_length: 16; v_call: TRBV9
cdr3_nt: TGTGCCACCAGTGACCTCAAAGGCGCCAGGGGAACAGATACGCAGTATTTT; cdr3_aa: CATSDLKGARGTDTQYF; clone_size: many; d_call: -; j_call: TRBJ2-3; cdr3_length: 17; v_call: TRBV24-1
cdr3_nt: TGCAGTGCAAGGACTAGCGGGAGAACCGAGCAGTACTTC; cdr3_aa: CSARTSGRTEQYF; clone_size: -; d_call: TRBD2; j_call: TRBJ2-7; cdr3_length: 13; v_call: TRBV20-1
cdr3_nt: TGTGCCAGCAGCTGGGGGACTGAAGCTTTCTTT; cdr3_aa: CASSWGTEAFF; clone_size: many; d_call: -; j_call: TRBJ1-1; cdr3_length: 11; v_call: TRBV28
cdr3_nt: TGTGCCAGCAGCTTAGCGCGGGAATACGAGCAGTACTTC; cdr3_aa: CASSLAREYEQYF; clone_size: many; d_call: -; j_call: TRBJ2-7; cdr3_length: 13; v_call: TRBV7-2
cdr3_nt: TGTGCCAGCAGCCACCGTAGCGACTCCTACGAGCAGTACTTC; cdr3_aa: CASSHRSDSYEQYF; clone_size: many; d_call: -; j_call: TRBJ2-7; cdr3_length: 14; v_call: TRBV6-1
cdr3_nt: TGTGCCAGCACCCTATGGGGCTCTGGAAACACCATATATTTT; cdr3_aa: CASTLWGSGNTIYF; clone_size: many; d_call: -; j_call: TRBJ1-3; cdr3_length: 14; v_call: TRBV12-3/TRBV12-4
cdr3_nt: TGCGCCAGCAGCCAAGAGGTCGTCCTAGCGGTATACAATGAGCAGTTCTTC; cdr3_aa: CASSQEVVLAVYNEQFF; clone_size: many; d_call: TRBD2; j_call: TRBJ2-1; cdr3_length: 17; v_call: TRBV4-1
cdr3_nt: TGTGCCAGCAGCTTAGGGACGCTCCGGAGCACAGATACGCAGTATTTT; cdr3_aa: CASSLGTLRSTDTQYF; clone_size: many; d_call: -; j_call: TRBJ2-3; cdr3_length: 16; v_call: TRBV11-2
cdr3_nt: TGTGCCAGCAGCCCGGGGCCATCGTCAAACACCATATATTTT; cdr3_aa: CASSPGPSSNTIYF; clone_size: few; d_call: -; j_call: TRBJ1-3; cdr3_length: 14; v_call: TRBV11-2
cdr3_nt: TGTGCCAGCAGTTCATCCGGGACAGGGAACACTGAAGCTTTCTTT; cdr3_aa: CASSSSGTGNTEAFF; clone_size: many; d_call: TRBD1; j_call: TRBJ1-1; cdr3_length: 15; v_call: TRBV28
cdr3_nt: TGTGCCAGCAGTTTTGGGGACAAGGGGCCAAGAAATGGCTACACCTTC; cdr3_aa: CASSFGDKGPRNGYTF; clone_size: -; d_call: -; j_call: TRBJ1-2; cdr3_length: 16; v_call: TRBV12-3/TRBV12-4
cdr3_nt: TGTGCCAGCAGTTTGACCCATGAGCAGTTCTTC; cdr3_aa: CASSLTHEQFF; clone_size: many; d_call: -; j_call: TRBJ2-1; cdr3_length: 11; v_call: TRBV12-3/TRBV12-4
cdr3_nt: TGTGCCAGCAGCGCCTCGGCGCGGGTAAATGAAAAACTGTTTTTT; cdr3_aa: CASSASARVNEKLFF; clone_size: -; d_call: -; j_call: TRBJ1-4; cdr3_length: 15; v_call: TRBV9
cdr3_nt: TGTGCCTGGAGTGTGTCACGCTACGAGCAGTACTTC; cdr3_aa: CAWSVSRYEQYF; clone_size: many; d_call: -; j_call: TRBJ2-7; cdr3_length: 12; v_call: TRBV30